This T cell receptor (beta chain) appears in the sequencing data of a study of blood T cell repertoires in COVID-19. Background on the study: The origin of the acute and convalescent COVID-19 samples was the United States, Italy and Spain. T cells, B-cell-depleted T cells, or PBMCs supplied cDNA or gDNA.

This clone has just a few counts. The V gene lost 0 bases and the J gene lost 4 bases, with 7 bases spanning the gap. The germline V gene has CDR1 SGHTA and CDR2 FQGTGA. The CDR3 length is 14 residues. Data came from immunoSEQ multiplex PCR; TCRdb stores just in-frame clones and leaves some out. The table shows around 170,000 clones, with approximately 86% occurring only once. Specimen: peripheral blood. The receptor comes from a man in his fifties or sixties with active or convalescent COVID-19. The chain employs TRBV7-3 and TRBJ2-1; the D gene is possibly TRBD2 (6 bases). This CDR3 reads CASSLTGGYNEQFF. CDR3 coding DNA: TGTGCCAGCAGCTTAACCGGGGGATACAATGAGCAGTTCTTC.